One T cell receptor (beta chain) is described in this entry. Its antigen is still unknown. This sample is part of a study of cytomegalovirus exposure and HLA in healthy donors. PCR involved 60 Vbeta and 13 Jbeta primers. Per the original methods: The authors later counted 65 million to 80 million unique TCR beta chains, roughly 10 million of them shared. The method was immunoSEQ multiplex PCR; TCRdb's version includes in-frame clones alone and lacks a portion of them. The V and J calls and clone size come from that table; D and trimming were worked out from the DNA. The repertoire holds 45,000 to 60,000 clones, with roughly 72% as singletons. With V trimmed by 3 bases and J by 4 bases, 5 bases remained unmatched. The CDR3 is 15 amino acids. CDR1 is SGHNT, CDR2 YENEEA, per germline. General study findings and limits: Association of 15,000 to 20,000 TCR beta sequences with HLA alleles was found at 0.05 false discovery rate in a later analysis. The listing of roughly 160 TCR beta chains classed them as cytomegalovirus-associated.

V is TRBV11-3 and J is TRBJ2-1; TRBD1 aligns across 8 bases. The sequenced material came from PBMCs. This clonotype was sampled from a woman between 45 and 65 years old in good health and CMV-seronegative. The CDR3 here is CASSLATGGYNEQFF. In DNA, the CDR3 is TGTGCCAGCAGCTTGGCCACAGGGGGTTACAATGAGCAGTTCTTC.